This T cell receptor beta chain was recovered during a study of control samples from healthy donors and cancer patients. The CDR3 length is 13 residues. Per germline, CDR1 LNHDA and CDR2 SQIVND (reference sequence). The V and J ends lost 5 bases and 5 bases respectively, with 11 bases between them. Assay used: immunoSEQ multiplex PCR; TCRdb lists only in-frame clones, some missing. The repertoire consists of around 84,000 clones, with roughly 84% occurring once and the leading ten covering roughly 12%. This rearrangement joins TRBV19 to TRBJ2-3; D is undetermined. The specimen was PBMCs. The clonotype comes from a man aged 55 to 70 with head and neck cancer. CDR3 coding DNA: TGTGCCAGTAGTCTCCAGGCAGGAGATACGCAGTATTTT. Translating gives CASSLQAGDTQYF. The full variable domain, rest sourced from reference TRBV19 and TRBJ2-3, is DGGITQSPKYLFRKEGQNVTLSCEQNLNHDAMYWYRQDPGQGLRLIYYSQIVNDFQKGDIAEGYSVSREKKESFPLTVTSAQKNPTAFYLCASSLQAGDTQYFGPGTRLTVL.